A selection of T cell receptor beta chains follows, all from one sample in a study of shared clonotypes between healthy human individuals. Sequencing used immunoSEQ multiplex PCR; TCRdb keeps in-frame clones, though not all of them. Here the sample spans over a million clones, around 95% being singletons. The sequenced sample consisted of naive CD4+ T cells sorted from blood. The source is a man between 25 and 39 years old in good health. Each CDR3 is given with its conserved first and last residue. D genes are given only for firm matches. Clone size is stated in some rows and not others, as once, few, many or a class when expanded.

clone size	V gene	CDR3 length	D gene	J gene	CDR3 DNA	CDR3 protein
NA	TRBV29-1	15	NA	TRBJ2-1	TGCAGCGTTGAAGGAGAAAAGGGCGTGGACAATGAGCAGTTCTTC	CSVEGEKGVDNEQFF
NA	TRBV7-6	15	TRBD1	TRBJ2-3	TGTGCCAGCAGCGGTTGGACAGGGGCGGCAGATACGCAGTATTTT	CASSGWTGAADTQYF
NA	TRBV11-2	15	TRBD1	TRBJ2-3	TGTGCCAGCAGGGGGACAGTCGCCAGCACAGATACGCAGTATTTT	CASRGTVASTDTQYF
NA	TRBV6-6	11	NA	TRBJ1-1	TGTGCCAGCAGTTCCCCGAGAGGTGCTTTCTTT	CASSSPRGAFF
NA	TRBV7-9	18	NA	TRBJ2-7	TGTGCCAGCAGCTTATCGCGGGGTGGGCTAGCGAGCTCCTACGAGCAGTACTTC	CASSLSRGGLASSYEQYF
NA	TRBV18	15	TRBD1	TRBJ2-7	TGTGCCAGCTCACAAGTGTCGGGACAGGGGGACGAGCAGTACTTC	CASSQVSGQGDEQYF
NA	TRBV10-3	15	NA	TRBJ1-5	TGTGCCATCAGACCGGGAGATCATAGCAATCAGCCCCAGCATTTT	CAIRPGDHSNQPQHF
once	TRBV7-9	16	NA	TRBJ2-5	TGTGCCAGCAGCTTAGCGGAGGCAGGGGCAGGCGAGACCCAGTACTTC	CASSLAEAGAGETQYF
NA	TRBV18	16	NA	TRBJ2-2	TGTGCCAGCTCACCACCTAGGGCTGCGGACACCGGGGAGCTGTTTTTT	CASSPPRAADTGELFF
NA	TRBV10-2	16	TRBD1	TRBJ1-2	TGCGCCAGCAGTGCATTATTGACAGGGAAATACTATGGCTACACCTTC	CASSALLTGKYYGYTF
NA	TRBV5-1	16	NA	TRBJ2-1	TGCGCCAGCAGCTTGGCCCGTGGTAAGCTGGGCGATGAGCAGTTCTTC	CASSLARGKLGDEQFF
once	TRBV25-1	18	NA	TRBJ1-2	TGTGCCAGCAGCCCGGGTTGGGACCAAACGTCAGATCAGGATGGCTACACCTTC	CASSPGWDQTSDQDGYTF
NA	TRBV15	16	NA	TRBJ2-3	TGTGCCACCAGCAGAGGCACAGATTCTAGCACAGATACGCAGTATTTT	CATSRGTDSSTDTQYF
NA	TRBV5-1	15	TRBD2	TRBJ2-1	TGCGCCAGCAGCTTGGCGGGAGGAGCCCTACAGGAGCAGTTCTTC	CASSLAGGALQEQFF
NA	TRBV19	13	NA	TRBJ2-2	TGTGCCAGCAAGGGACGATACACCGGGGAGCTGTTTTTT	CASKGRYTGELFF
NA	TRBV19	14	TRBD1	TRBJ1-2	TGTGCCAGTAGTACCGGACAGGGGATTTTTGGCTACACCTTC	CASSTGQGIFGYTF
NA	TRBV5-4	16	TRBD2	TRBJ2-3	TGTGCCAGCAGCCTAGGGACTAGCGGCATCACAGATACGCAGTATTTT	CASSLGTSGITDTQYF
NA	TRBV7-9	13	NA	TRBJ1-1	TGTGCCAGCAGCTTACAGGGTTACACTGAAGCTTTCTTT	CASSLQGYTEAFF
NA	TRBV28	14	TRBD1	TRBJ2-7	TGTGCCAGCAATTCCCCAGCGGGACAGGGAGAGCAGTACTTC	CASNSPAGQGEQYF
NA	TRBV25-1	15	NA	TRBJ1-2	TGTGCCAGCAGTGTGGGGTTCCAGTCGAGCTATGGCTACACCTTC	CASSVGFQSSYGYTF
NA	TRBV6-1	17	NA	TRBJ1-3	TGTGCCAGCAGTGCCGACTCAGGGCCCCACGGAGGAAACACCATATATTTT	CASSADSGPHGGNTIYF
NA	TRBV2	13	NA	TRBJ2-7	TGTGCCAGCACGCCTAACCTTCCACCCGAGCAGTACTTC	CASTPNLPPEQYF
NA	TRBV11-1	14	TRBD2	TRBJ2-7	TGTGCCAGCAGCTTAGCTAGCGGGACACACGAGCAGTACTTC	CASSLASGTHEQYF
NA	TRBV9	18	NA	TRBJ2-1	TGTGCCAGCAGCGAGTCCCCCACCCCGGGACTTGCCTACAATGAGCAGTTCTTC	CASSESPTPGLAYNEQFF
NA	TRBV19	16	TRBD1	TRBJ2-3	TGTGCCAGTAGTATAGGCTGGGGGACAGCCGGAGATACGCAGTATTTT	CASSIGWGTAGDTQYF
NA	TRBV25-1	14	NA	TRBJ2-7	TGTGCCAGCAGCAAAGACACGAGCTCCTACGAGCAGTACTTC	CASSKDTSSYEQYF
NA	TRBV5-1	14	NA	TRBJ2-5	TGCGCCAGCAGCATCGGACGGTCCCAAGAGACCCAGTACTTC	CASSIGRSQETQYF
NA	TRBV28	13	NA	TRBJ2-5	TGTGCCAGCAGCCTGACTAGTTCGGAGACCCAGTACTTC	CASSLTSSETQYF
NA	TRBV29-1	13	NA	TRBJ2-2	TGCAGCGTGAGGACAGATAACACCGGGGAGCTGTTTTTT	CSVRTDNTGELFF
NA	TRBV28	17	TRBD2	TRBJ2-1	TGTGCCAGCTGGTCTAGCGGGAGGGCCAGGTCCTACAATGAGCAGTTCTTC	CASWSSGRARSYNEQFF
NA	TRBV27	14	NA	TRBJ1-1	TGTGCCAGCAGTTTCTGGCAGGGCGGCACTGAAGCTTTCTTT	CASSFWQGGTEAFF
NA	TRBV5-1	15	TRBD2	TRBJ2-7	TGCGCCAGCAGCTTGCTACTAGCGGGAGAATCCGAGCAGTACTTC	CASSLLLAGESEQYF
NA	TRBV15	15	NA	TRBJ1-1	TGTGCCACCAGCAGGGGGGAGACAGGGAACACTGAAGCTTTCTTT	CATSRGETGNTEAFF